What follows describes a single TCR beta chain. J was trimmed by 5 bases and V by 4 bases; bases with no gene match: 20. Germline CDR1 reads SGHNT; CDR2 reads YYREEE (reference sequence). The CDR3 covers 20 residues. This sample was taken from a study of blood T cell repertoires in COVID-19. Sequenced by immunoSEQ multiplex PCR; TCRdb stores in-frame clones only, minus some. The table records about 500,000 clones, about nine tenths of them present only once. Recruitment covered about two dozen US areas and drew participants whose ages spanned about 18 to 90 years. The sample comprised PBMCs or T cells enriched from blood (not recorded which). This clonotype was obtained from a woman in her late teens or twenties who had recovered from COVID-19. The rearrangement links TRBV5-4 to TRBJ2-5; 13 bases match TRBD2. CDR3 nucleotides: TGTGCCAGCAGCCCAACGATCAAGACTAGCGGGGGGCCCCTGGGGGAGACCCAGTACTTC. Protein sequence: CASSPTIKTSGGPLGETQYF.